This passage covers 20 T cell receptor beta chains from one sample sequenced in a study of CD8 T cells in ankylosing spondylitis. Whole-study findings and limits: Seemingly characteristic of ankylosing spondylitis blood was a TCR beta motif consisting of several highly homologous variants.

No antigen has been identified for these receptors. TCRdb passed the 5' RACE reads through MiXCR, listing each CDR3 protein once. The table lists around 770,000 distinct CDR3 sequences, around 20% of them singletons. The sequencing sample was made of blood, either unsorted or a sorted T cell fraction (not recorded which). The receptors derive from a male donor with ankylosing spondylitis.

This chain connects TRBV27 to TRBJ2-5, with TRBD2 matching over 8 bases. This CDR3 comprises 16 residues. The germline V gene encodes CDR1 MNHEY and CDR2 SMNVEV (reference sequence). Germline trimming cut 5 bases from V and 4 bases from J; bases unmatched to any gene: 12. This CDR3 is CASSPRAAGDPETQYF. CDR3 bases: TGTGCCAGCAGTCCTCGGGCAGCGGGGGACCCAGAGACCCAGTACTTC.

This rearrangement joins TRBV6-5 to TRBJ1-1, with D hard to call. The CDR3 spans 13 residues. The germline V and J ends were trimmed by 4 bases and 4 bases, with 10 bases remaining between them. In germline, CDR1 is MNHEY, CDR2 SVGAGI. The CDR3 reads CASSSRTLTEAFF. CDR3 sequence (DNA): TGTGCCAGCAGTTCCCGGACGCTCACTGAAGCTTTCTTT.

This CDR3 reads CASGLVVSGELFF. The CDR3 nucleotides read TGTGCCAGTGGACTAGTTGTATCCGGGGAGCTGTTTTTT. The rearrangement uses TRBV6-2 or TRBV6-3 and TRBJ2-2, with 7 bases fitting TRBD2. V trimming: 9 bases; J trimming: 6 bases; junction bases outside the gene matches: 7. This CDR3 comprises 13 residues. Germline V gene data show CDR1 as MNHEY and CDR2 as SVGEGT.

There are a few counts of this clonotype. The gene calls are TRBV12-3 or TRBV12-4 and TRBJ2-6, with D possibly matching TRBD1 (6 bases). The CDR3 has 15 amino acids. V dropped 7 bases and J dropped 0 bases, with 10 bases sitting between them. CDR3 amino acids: CASTGDISGANVLTF. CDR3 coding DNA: TGTGCCAGCACCGGGGACATCTCTGGGGCCAACGTCCTGACTTTC.

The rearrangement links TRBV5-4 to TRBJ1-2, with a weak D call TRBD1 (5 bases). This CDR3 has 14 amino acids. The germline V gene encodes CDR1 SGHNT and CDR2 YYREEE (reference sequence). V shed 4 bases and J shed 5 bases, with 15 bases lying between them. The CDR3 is CASSGIVGGYGYTF. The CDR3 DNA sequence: TGTGCCAGCAGCGGAATAGTGGGGGGTTATGGCTACACCTTC. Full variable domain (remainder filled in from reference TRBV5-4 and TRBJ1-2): ETGVTQSPTHLIKTRGQQVTLRCSSQSGHNTVSWYQQALGQGPQFIFQYYREEENGRGNFPPRFSGLQFPNYSSELNVNALELDDSALYLCASSGIVGGYGYTFGSGTRLTVV.

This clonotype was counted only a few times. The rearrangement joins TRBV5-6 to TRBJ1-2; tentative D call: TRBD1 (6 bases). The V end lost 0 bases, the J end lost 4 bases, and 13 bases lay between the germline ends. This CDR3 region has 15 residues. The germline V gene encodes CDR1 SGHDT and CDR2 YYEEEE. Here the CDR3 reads CASSLAYRVTYGYTF. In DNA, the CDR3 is TGTGCCAGCAGCTTGGCCTACAGGGTAACCTATGGCTACACCTTC.

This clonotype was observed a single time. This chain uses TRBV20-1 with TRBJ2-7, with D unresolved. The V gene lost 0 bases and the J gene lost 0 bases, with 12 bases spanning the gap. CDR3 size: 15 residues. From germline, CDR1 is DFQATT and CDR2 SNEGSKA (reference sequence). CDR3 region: CSARDTSSLSYEQYF. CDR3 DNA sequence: TGCAGTGCTAGAGATACCAGTAGCCTCTCCTACGAGCAGTACTTC.

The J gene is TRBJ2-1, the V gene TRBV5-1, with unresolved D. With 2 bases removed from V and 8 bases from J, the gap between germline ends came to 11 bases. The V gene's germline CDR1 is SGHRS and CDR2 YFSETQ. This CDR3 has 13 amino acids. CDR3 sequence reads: CASSLVRQDEQFF. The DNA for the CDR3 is TGCGCCAGCAGCTTAGTTAGGCAGGATGAGCAGTTCTTC.

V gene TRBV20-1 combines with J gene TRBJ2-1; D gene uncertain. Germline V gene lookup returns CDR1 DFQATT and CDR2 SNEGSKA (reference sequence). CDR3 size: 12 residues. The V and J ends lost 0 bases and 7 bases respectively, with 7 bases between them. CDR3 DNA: TGCAGTGCTAGAGAAGGAGAGAATGAGCAGTTCTTC. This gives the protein CSAREGENEQFF.

The CDR3 reads CASSWDRHSGANVLTF. Written as DNA, the CDR3 is TGTGCCAGCAGTTGGGACAGGCACTCTGGGGCCAACGTCCTGACTTTC. This chain joins TRBV28 and TRBJ2-6, with TRBD1 matching 8 bases. Germline lookup yields CDR1 MDHEN and CDR2 SYDVKM. V trimming: 4 bases; J trimming: 0 bases; junction bases outside the gene matches: 2. The CDR3 is 16 amino acids.

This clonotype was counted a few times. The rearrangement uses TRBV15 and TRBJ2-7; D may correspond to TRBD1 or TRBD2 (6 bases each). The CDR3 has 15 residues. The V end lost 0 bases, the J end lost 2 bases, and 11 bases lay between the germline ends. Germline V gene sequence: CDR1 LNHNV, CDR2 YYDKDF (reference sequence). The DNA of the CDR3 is TGTGCCACCAGCAGAGATCGCGGGACAACCTACGAGCAGTACTTC. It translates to CATSRDRGTTYEQYF.

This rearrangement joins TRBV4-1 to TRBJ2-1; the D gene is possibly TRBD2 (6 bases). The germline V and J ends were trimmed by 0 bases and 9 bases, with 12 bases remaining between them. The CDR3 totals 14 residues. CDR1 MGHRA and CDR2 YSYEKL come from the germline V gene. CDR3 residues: CASSQEEGWGEQFF. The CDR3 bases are TGCGCCAGCAGCCAAGAGGAGGGCTGGGGTGAGCAGTTCTTC.

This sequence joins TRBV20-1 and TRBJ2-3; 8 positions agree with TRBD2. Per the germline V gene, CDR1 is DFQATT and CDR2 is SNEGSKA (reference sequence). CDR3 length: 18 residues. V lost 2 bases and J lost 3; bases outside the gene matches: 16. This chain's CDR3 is CSARLTRTSGFNTDTQYF. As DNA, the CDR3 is TGCAGTGCTAGACTAACGAGAACTAGCGGATTCAATACAGATACGCAGTATTTT.

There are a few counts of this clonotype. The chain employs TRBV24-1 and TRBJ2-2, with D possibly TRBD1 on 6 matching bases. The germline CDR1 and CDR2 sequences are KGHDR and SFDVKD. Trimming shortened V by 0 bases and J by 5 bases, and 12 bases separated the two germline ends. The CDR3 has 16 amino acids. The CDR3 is CATSDLSQGRTGELFF. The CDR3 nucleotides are TGTGCCACCAGTGATTTGTCTCAGGGGAGAACCGGGGAGCTGTTTTTT.

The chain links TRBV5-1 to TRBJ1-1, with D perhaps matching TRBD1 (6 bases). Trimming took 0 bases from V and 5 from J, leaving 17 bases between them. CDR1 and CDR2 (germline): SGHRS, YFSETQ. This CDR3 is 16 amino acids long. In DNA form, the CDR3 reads TGCGCCAGCAGCTTGGCAGTCAGCGGGGGCGGAACTGAAGCTTTCTTT. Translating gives CASSLAVSGGGTEAFF.

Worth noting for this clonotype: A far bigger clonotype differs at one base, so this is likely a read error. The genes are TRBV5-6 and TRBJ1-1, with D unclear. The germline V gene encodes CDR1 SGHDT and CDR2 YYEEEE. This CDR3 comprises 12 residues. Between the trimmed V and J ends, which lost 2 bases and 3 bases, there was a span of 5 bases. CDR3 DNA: TGTGCCAGCAGCTTCGGGTACACTGAAGCTTTCTTT. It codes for CASSFGYTEAFF.

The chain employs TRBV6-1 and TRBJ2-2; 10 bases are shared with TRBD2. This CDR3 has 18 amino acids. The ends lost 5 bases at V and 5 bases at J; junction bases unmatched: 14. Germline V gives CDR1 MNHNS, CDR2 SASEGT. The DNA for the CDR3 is TGTGCCAGCAGTCCCACCCGAGCGGGAGGGCCAGGAACCGGGGAGCTGTTTTTT. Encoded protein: CASSPTRAGGPGTGELFF.

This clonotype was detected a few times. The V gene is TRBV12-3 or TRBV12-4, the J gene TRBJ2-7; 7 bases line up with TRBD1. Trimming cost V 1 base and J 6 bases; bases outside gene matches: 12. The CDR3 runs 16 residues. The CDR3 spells CASSLGRGKKVGEQYF. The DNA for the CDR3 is TGTGCCAGCAGTTTAGGCAGGGGGAAAAAAGTGGGCGAGCAGTACTTC.

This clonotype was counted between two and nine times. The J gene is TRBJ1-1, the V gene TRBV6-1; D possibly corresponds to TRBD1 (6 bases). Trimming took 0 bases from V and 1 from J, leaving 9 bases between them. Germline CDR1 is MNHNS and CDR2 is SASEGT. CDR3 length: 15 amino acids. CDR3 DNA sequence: TGTGCCAGCAGTGAAGCAGTAGGGGGGAACACTGAAGCTTTCTTT. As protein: CASSEAVGGNTEAFF.

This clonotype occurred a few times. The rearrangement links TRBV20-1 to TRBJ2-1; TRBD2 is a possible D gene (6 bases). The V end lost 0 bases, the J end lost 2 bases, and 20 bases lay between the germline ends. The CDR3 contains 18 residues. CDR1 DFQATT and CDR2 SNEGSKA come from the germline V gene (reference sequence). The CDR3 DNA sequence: TGCAGTGCTAGAGATATGATAGCGGAGGTTTTGCCCTACAATGAGCAGTTCTTC. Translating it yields CSARDMIAEVLPYNEQFF.